The next 29 T cell receptor beta chains were all read from a single sample in a study. TCRdb used MiXCR to reprocess the 5' RACE reads, holding one entry per CDR3 protein. In the table there are 45,000 to 60,000 distinct CDR3 sequences, approximately 25% of which are singletons. The material sequenced was tumor-infiltrating naive CD4+ T cells sorted from the breast tumor. Subset indicated: naive CD4+ T cells, CD4+CD45RA+CD25-. The receptors originated from a female donor with breast cancer.

The chain couples TRBV6-5 to TRBJ2-5; TRBD1 matches at 11 bases. V dropped 4 bases and J dropped 1; count of bases not matched to a gene: 5. The CDR3 loop spans 16 amino acids. CDR1 is MNHEY, CDR2 SVGAGI, per germline. For the CDR3, the DNA is TGTGCCAGCAGTTTATCCGGGACAGGGGGCCAAGAGACCCAGTACTTC. Its protein product is CASSLSGTGGQETQYF.

This clonotype has a count of ten or more. CDR3 in DNA: TGCGCCAGCAGTTTGTTGACCGGGATCACCGGGGAGCTGTTTTTT. It specifies CASSLLTGITGELFF. The rearrangement links TRBV5-1 to TRBJ2-2; possibly TRBD2 for D (5 bases). Germline V CDR1 and CDR2: SGHRS, YFSETQ. This CDR3 spans 15 amino acids. Trimming shortened V by 5 bases and J by 4 bases, and 15 bases separated the two germline ends. Filled out from reference TRBV5-1 and TRBJ2-2, the complete variable domain reads KAGVTQTPRYLIKTRGQQVTLSCSPISGHRSVSWYQQTPGQGLQFLFEYFSETQRNKGNFPGRFSGRQFSNSRSEMNVSTLELGDSALYLCASSLLTGITGELFFGEGSRLTVL.

This clonotype was found many times. The V gene is TRBV4-3, the J gene TRBJ1-5, with TRBD1 as a possible D gene (5 bases). Germline V CDR1 and CDR2: LGHNA, YSLEER. The CDR3 is 17 residues long. Trimming took 1 base from V and 4 from J, leaving 17 bases between them. The CDR3 DNA follows: TGCGCCAGCAGCCAAGGGATTATGACAGAGGGGAATCAGCCCCAGCATTTT. It specifies CASSQGIMTEGNQPQHF.

The chain is built from TRBV29-1 and TRBJ2-1, with 7 bases matching TRBD1. V dropped 5 bases and J dropped 9; count of bases not matched to a gene: 7. CDR3 length: 12 amino acids. CDR1 and CDR2 (germline): SQVTM, ANQGSEA. CDR3 bases: TGCAGCGTTTTCGAGGGGGCAGGTGAGCAGTTCTTC. Its translation: CSVFEGAGEQFF.

The V gene is TRBV12-2, the J gene TRBJ1-2. TRBV12-2 is a pseudogene. CDR3 length: 10 amino acids. CDR3 residues: CASRLAGYTF. The CDR3 DNA sequence: TGTGCAAGTCGCTTAGCTGGCTACACCTTC.

This clonotype has a handful of counts. Compared with germline, one end of the junction differs, possibly owing to a read error. The rearrangement uses TRBV10-3 and TRBJ2-7; D is unclear. The CDR3 spans 11 residues. Germline V gene lookup returns CDR1 ENHRY and CDR2 SYGVKD. The CDR3 spells CATSELDEQYF. DNA of the CDR3: TGTGCCACCAGTGAGCTTGATGAGCAGTACTTC.

The V call is TRBV12-3 or TRBV12-4, the J call TRBJ2-5, with D tentatively TRBD1 (6 bases). The CDR3 covers 14 residues. The germline V and J ends were trimmed by 7 bases and 2 bases, with 14 bases remaining between them. CDR3 loop: CASKHGQPQETQYF. In DNA, the CDR3 is TGTGCCAGCAAGCATGGACAGCCACAAGAGACCCAGTACTTC.

This clonotype has only a few counts. The chain uses TRBV15 and TRBJ2-4; 9 nucleotides line up with TRBD2. Per germline, CDR1 LNHNV and CDR2 YYDKDF (reference sequence). Germline trimming cut 0 bases from V and 0 bases from J; bases unmatched to any gene: 9. The CDR3 length is 19 residues. The CDR3 region is CATSRETSGPRAAKNIQYF. DNA of the CDR3: TGTGCCACCAGCAGAGAGACTAGCGGCCCCAGGGCAGCCAAAAACATTCAGTACTTC.

Only a few counts were recorded for this clonotype. This rearrangement joins TRBV5-1 to TRBJ2-2; D not certain. CDR1 SGHRS and CDR2 YFSETQ come from the germline V gene. The CDR3 loop spans 12 amino acids. Deletions cut 2 bases from V and 2 bases from J, with 1 base between. This chain's CDR3 is CASSFNTGELFF. Written as DNA, the CDR3 is TGCGCCAGCAGCTTTAACACCGGGGAGCTGTTTTTT.

This clonotype was detected many times. The V and J genes are TRBV5-1 and TRBJ1-1; 9 bases match TRBD1. CDR3 length equals 15 residues. The V segment lost 5 bases and the J segment 7 bases; nucleotides outside the gene matches: 12. The germline V gene encodes CDR1 SGHRS and CDR2 YFSETQ. CDR3 in amino acids: CASSTRTGAGSEAFF. CDR3 bases: TGCGCCAGCAGTACTCGGACAGGGGCGGGAAGTGAAGCTTTCTTT.

V usage is TRBV19 and J usage is TRBJ1-1; D perhaps matches TRBD1 (5 bases). The CDR3 has 13 residues. Germline lookup yields CDR1 LNHDA and CDR2 SQIVND (reference sequence). Trimming stripped 4 bases from V and 4 bases from J, with 10 bases between. The CDR3 sequence: CASSTQGSTEAFF. The CDR3 coding sequence is TGTGCCAGTAGTACCCAGGGAAGCACTGAAGCTTTCTTT. Supplemented by reference TRBV19 and TRBJ1-1, the full variable domain reads DGGITQSPKYLFRKEGQNVTLSCEQNLNHDAMYWYRQDPGQGLRLIYYSQIVNDFQKGDIAEGYSVSREKKESFPLTVTSAQKNPTAFYLCASSTQGSTEAFFGQGTRLTVV.

This clonotype was seen more than once but under ten times. This chain joins TRBV12-3 or TRBV12-4 and TRBJ2-1; D ambiguous. With 2 bases removed from V and 5 bases from J, the gap between germline ends came to 7 bases. The CDR3 totals 13 residues. CDR3 in DNA: TGTGCCAGCAGTTTACAACAGCACAATGAGCAGTTCTTC. Its protein product is CASSLQQHNEQFF.

This clonotype was picked up many times. The rearrangement links TRBV6-5 to TRBJ1-2, with 7 bases lining up with TRBD1. V lost 5 bases and J lost 5; bases outside the gene matches: 11. This CDR3 has 15 residues. Germline V gene data show CDR1 as MNHEY and CDR2 as SVGAGI. The chain's CDR3 is CASSPRQGGGYGYTF. The CDR3 bases are TGTGCCAGCAGTCCCAGACAGGGTGGGGGGTATGGCTACACCTTC.

The chain combines TRBV5-1 with TRBJ2-5, with 14 nucleotides matching TRBD2. Germline values: CDR1 SGHRS, CDR2 YFSETQ. CDR3 length equals 17 residues. The V segment lost 0 bases and the J segment 4 bases; nucleotides outside the gene matches: 5. The CDR3 loop is CASSLAPGLAGVETQYF. CDR3 coding DNA: TGCGCCAGCAGCTTGGCCCCGGGACTAGCGGGAGTAGAGACCCAGTACTTC.

Worth noting for this clonotype: A read error may explain this, as a much larger clone is one base away. This chain links TRBV5-1 with TRBJ2-3; tentative D call: TRBD1 (5 bases). The germline V gene encodes CDR1 SGHRS and CDR2 YFSETQ. CDR3 length: 14 residues. CDR3 protein: CASSLQGRTDTQDF. CDR3 DNA sequence: TGCGCCAGCAGCTTGCAGGGAAGAACAGATACGCAGGATTTT.

This clonotype has at least ten counts. This chain connects TRBV9 to TRBJ2-3; D is ambiguous. Trimming took 0 bases from V and 6 from J, leaving 8 bases between them. The CDR3 covers 13 residues. The V gene's germline CDR1 is SGDLS and CDR2 YYNGEE. The CDR3 protein is CASSVAPLDTQYF. CDR3 bases: TGTGCCAGCAGCGTAGCACCGCTTGATACGCAGTATTTT.

The chain is built from TRBV7-3 and TRBJ2-3; D gene uncertain. This CDR3 region has 15 residues. Trimming took 0 bases from V and 1 from J, leaving 8 bases between them. Germline loops: CDR1 SGHTA, CDR2 FQGTGA. DNA of the CDR3: TGTGCCAGCAGCTTAACGTTTAGGGGCACAGATACGCAGTATTTT. It yields the protein CASSLTFRGTDTQYF. The full variable domain, completed using reference TRBV7-3 and TRBJ2-3, is GAGVSQTPSNKVTEKGKYVELRCDPISGHTALYWYRQSLGQGPEFLIYFQGTGAADDSGLPNDRFFAVRPEGSVSTLKIQRTERGDSAVYLCASSLTFRGTDTQYFGPGTRLTVL.

This clonotype was seen more than once but under ten times. Germline is not matched at one junction end, which may reflect a read error. The genes are TRBV24-1 and TRBJ2-1; 7 nucleotides match TRBD2. This CDR3 comprises 13 residues. Germline CDR1 reads KGHDR; CDR2 reads SFDVKD. The CDR3 DNA reads as TGTGCCACCAGTGATTTGTGGCCTGCGGGGGTGCTCTTC. Amino acids: CATSDLWPAGVLF.

This clonotype was seen a handful of times. The chain combines TRBV24-1 with TRBJ1-1; the D gene is possibly TRBD1 (6 bases). The germline V and J ends were trimmed by 10 bases and 6 bases, with 14 bases remaining between them. Germline CDR1 is KGHDR and CDR2 is SFDVKD. The CDR3 contains 12 residues. The CDR3 DNA reads TGTGCCACGGGGGCAGCGCCACCTGAAGCTTTCTTT. Its translation: CATGAAPPEAFF.

The genes are TRBV6-6 and TRBJ1-6, with TRBD1 as a possible D gene (5 bases). Per germline, CDR1 MNHNY and CDR2 SVGAGI (reference sequence). The CDR3 contains 15 residues. Trimming shortened V by 8 bases and J by 0 bases, and 11 bases separated the two germline ends. DNA for the CDR3: TGTGCCAGCCAACAGGCTAGCTCCTATAATTCACCCCTCCACTTT. Protein product: CASQQASSYNSPLHF.

A remark on this clonotype: The germline gene is not matched at one end of the junction; a read error may be the cause. The rearrangement joins TRBV5-1 to TRBJ2-4; D is perhaps TRBD1 (6 bases). Looked up from germline, CDR1 is SGHRS and CDR2 is YFSETQ. CDR3 length: 12 residues. The CDR3 loop is CASSSQGTIWHF. CDR3 bases: TGCGCCAGCAGCTCCCAGGGGACGATTTGGCACTTC.

There are many counts of this clonotype. The chain couples TRBV9 to TRBJ2-5, with D perhaps matching TRBD2 (7 bases). Germline CDR1 is SGDLS and CDR2 is YYNGEE. This CDR3 is 15 amino acids long. V lost 4 bases, J lost 2 bases, and 15 bases lay in between. For the CDR3, the DNA is TGTGCCAGCAGCACCCGAGGGGGGGGACAAGAGACCCAGTACTTC. This codes for CASSTRGGGQETQYF.

The rearrangement joins TRBV12-3 or TRBV12-4 to TRBJ2-6, with no clear D. The CDR3 extends over 13 amino acids. Trimming removed 5 bases from V and 2 bases from J, with 4 bases in between. The CDR3 sequence is CASSRPGANVLTF. CDR3 bases: TGTGCCAGCAGTCGTCCTGGGGCCAACGTCCTGACTTTC.

The chain carries TRBV30 and TRBJ2-7; possible D gene TRBD2, 6 bases. The end of the DNA is better explained by TRBJ2-1, so the J call may be wrong. This CDR3 contains 17 residues. Germline V CDR1 and CDR2: GTSNPN, SVGIG (reference sequence). Written as DNA, the CDR3 is TGTGCCTGGAGTGTACGGACCCAAATGCCGGACTATTACGAGCAGTTCTTC. This encodes CAWSVRTQMPDYYEQFF.

The chain has TRBV6-5 and TRBJ1-1, with D perhaps matching TRBD1 (5 bases). Germline CDR1 and CDR2: MNHEY and SVGAGI. V was pared by 2 bases and J by 5 bases, with 15 bases between. The CDR3 sequence is 15 residues long. CDR3 DNA: TGTGCCAGCAGTTACGGTGGGGACTTTGGAACTGAAGCTTTCTTT. Encoded protein: CASSYGGDFGTEAFF.

This chain joins TRBV28 and TRBJ2-1, with D perhaps matching TRBD2 (5 bases). Germline CDR1 and CDR2: MDHEN and SYDVKM. V shed 4 bases and J shed 0 bases, with 19 bases lying between them. This CDR3 spans 18 amino acids. The CDR3 DNA follows: TGTGCCAGCAGTTGGTCAATTGGAGGCAGGTCCTCCTACAATGAGCAGTTCTTC. It codes for CASSWSIGGRSSYNEQFF.

As concerns this clonotype: One base away lies a much larger clone, so this may be a sequencing read error. This chain connects TRBV7-2 to TRBJ1-1, with no clear D. Germline CDR1 reads SGHTA; CDR2 reads FQGNSA. The CDR3 sequence is 15 residues long. V lost 5 bases, J lost 0 bases, and 13 bases lay in between. The CDR3 sequence: CASSHGLAMNTEAFF. CDR3 DNA sequence: TGTGCCAGCAGCCATGGCCTGGCGATGAACACTGAAGCTTTCTTT.

In this sample, this clonotype turned up a few times. This chain links TRBV6-5 with TRBJ1-5; no clear D. Looked up from germline, CDR1 is MNHEY and CDR2 is SVGAGI. Trimming took off 0 bases at V and 8 bases at J, with 8 bases between the two ends. There are 13 residues in the CDR3. CDR3 residues: CASSYSIREPQHF. For the CDR3, the DNA is TGTGCCAGCAGTTACTCGATCCGAGAGCCCCAGCATTTT.

This clonotype was detected a few times. A junction end diverges from the germline sequence, so it may reflect a read error. The chain joins TRBV5-1 to TRBJ1-4; D ambiguous. Germline CDR1 and CDR2: SGHRS and YFSETQ. The length of the CDR3 is 16 residues. CDR3 DNA: TGCGCCAGCAGCCCCGGTCGGGCAGGTCCCGATGAAAAACTGCTTTTT. Its translation: CASSPGRAGPDEKLLF.